This T cell receptor beta chain was recovered during a study of identical twins. Unique molecular identifiers were present on the cDNA, and a universal primer site came from template switching. TCRdb itself ran the 5' RACE reads through MiXCR, one entry per CDR3 protein. The data show a few hundred thousand distinct CDR3 sequences, approximately 10% seen once. This clonotype has ten or more counts. The antigen is not known. Overall study results and limits: There was more out-of-frame TCR alpha sharing in monozygotic twins than models estimated.

This CDR3 is built from 15 residues. The V end lost 3 bases, the J end lost 6 bases, and 12 bases lay between the germline ends. All donors were healthy, and all were Caucasian. The data also belong to a second study, concerning yellow fever vaccine responses in identical twins. That study reports: Reportedly, the T cell response mounted by twins to vaccine seemed partly convergent, partly personalized.

The rearrangement links TRBV12-3 or TRBV12-4 to TRBJ1-6, with D unresolved. This sequence originates from a woman under 30 in good health. The source material was PBMCs. The CDR3 sequence is CASSFGGSGNSPLHF. As DNA, the CDR3 is TGTGCCAGCAGTTTCGGAGGGAGCGGTAATTCACCCCTCCACTTT.